This T cell receptor beta chain was sequenced in a study of identifying expanded T cells in peripheral blood. Data came from immunoSEQ multiplex PCR; TCRdb stores just in-frame clones and leaves some out. Of 70,000 to 100,000 clones listed, 88% were seen once; the top ten hold roughly 20%. The CDR3 contains 19 residues. Per the germline V gene, CDR1 is KGHSH and CDR2 is LQKENI. V lost 0 bases, J lost 8 bases, and 26 bases lay in between. Collection occurred without any documented infections or immune events in donors. Overall study findings and caveats: Across healthy donors, higher total template counts meant significantly greater roughly two-week count variance. Technical replicates showed 0.9 to 1.5 changed clones; approximately 2 weeks 15 to 20; four weeks 19.

In this sample, this clone turned up once. The antigen remains undetermined. The chain couples TRBV18 to TRBJ2-1; D assignment may be TRBD1 or TRBD2 (6 bases each). The clonotype comes from a person aged 18 to 70 in good health. Input material: blood. CDR3 region: CASSPPAGGPTRFMDEQFF. DNA for the CDR3: TGTGCCAGCTCACCACCCGCCGGGGGCCCTACCCGATTCATGGATGAGCAGTTCTTC. Drawing the rest from reference TRBV18 and TRBJ2-1, the complete variable domain is NAGVMQNPRHLVRRRGQEARLRCSPMKGHSHVYWYRQLPEEGLKFMVYLQKENIIDESGMPKERFSAEFPKEGPSILRIQQVVRGDSAAYFCASSPPAGGPTRFMDEQFFGPGTRLTVL.